This T cell receptor (beta chain) came from a study of CD8 T cells in ankylosing spondylitis. Researchers built TCR beta libraries using quantitative 5'-RACE with molecular barcodes. TCRdb reanalysed the 5' RACE reads using MiXCR and keeps one entry per CDR3 protein. The table includes a few hundred thousand distinct CDR3 sequences, more than 15% detected once. Trimming at V came to 5 bases and at J to 6 bases, leaving 9 bases not matched to a gene. The CDR3 is 15 amino acids. CDR1 is MDHEN and CDR2 is SYDVKM in the germline V gene. General study results and limits: Blood of patients with ankylosing spondylitis appeared to be characterized by a TCR beta motif of several highly homologous variants. Clones linked to disease were reported to show significant enrichment in matched ankylosing spondylitis synovial fluid. As for the disease-linked clones, they showed a CD8+ phenotype and occurred at relatively low frequencies in peripheral blood.

Worth noting for this clonotype: The target antigen is unknown.

This clonotype originated in a male donor with ankylosing spondylitis or in good health (not recorded which). The chain couples TRBV28 to TRBJ2-7; TRBD1 matches at 11 bases. The specimen was blood, either unsorted or a sorted T cell fraction (not recorded which). Written as DNA, the CDR3 is TGTGCCAGCAGTCGCTTGGGGGGGACAGGGGGCGAGCAGTACTTC. Its translation is CASSRLGGTGGEQYF.